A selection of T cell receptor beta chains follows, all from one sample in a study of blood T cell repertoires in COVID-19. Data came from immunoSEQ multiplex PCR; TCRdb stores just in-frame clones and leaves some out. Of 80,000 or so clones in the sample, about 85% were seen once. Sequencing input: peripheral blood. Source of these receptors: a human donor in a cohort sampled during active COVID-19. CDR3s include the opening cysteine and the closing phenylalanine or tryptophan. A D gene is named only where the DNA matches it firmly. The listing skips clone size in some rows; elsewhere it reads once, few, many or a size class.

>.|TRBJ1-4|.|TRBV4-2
CASSQKYRDEKLFF
TGTGCCAGCAGCCAAAAGTACAGGGATGAAAAACTGTTTTTT
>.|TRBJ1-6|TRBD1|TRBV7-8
CASSLLDRGLPNSPLHF
TGTGCCAGCAGCTTACTCGACAGGGGATTACCGAATTCACCCCTCCACTTT
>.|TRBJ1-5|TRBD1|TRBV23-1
CASSLPGQDSNQPQHF
TGCGCCAGCAGTCTCCCCGGACAGGATAGCAATCAGCCCCAGCATTTT
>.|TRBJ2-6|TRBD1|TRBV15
CATSRGGQGAYSGANVLTF
TGTGCCACCAGCAGAGGAGGGCAGGGGGCTTACTCTGGGGCCAACGTCCTGACTTTC
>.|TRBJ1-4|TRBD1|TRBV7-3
CASSLDRGEKLFF
TGTGCCAGCAGCTTAGACAGGGGGGAAAAACTGTTTTTT
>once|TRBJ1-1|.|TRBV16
CASSQFRGPGTEAFF
TGTGCCAGCAGCCAATTCCGCGGGCCTGGCACTGAAGCTTTCTTT
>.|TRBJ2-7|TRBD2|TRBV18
CASSPILMTSGAYEQYF
TGTGCCAGCTCACCAATTCTGATGACTAGCGGGGCCTACGAGCAGTACTTC
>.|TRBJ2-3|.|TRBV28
CASSPRGSTDTQYF
TGTGCCAGCAGCCCGCGGGGTAGCACAGATACGCAGTATTTT
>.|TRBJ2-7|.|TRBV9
CASSVEQFNSYEQYF
TGTGCCAGCAGCGTAGAACAGTTTAACTCCTACGAGCAGTACTTC
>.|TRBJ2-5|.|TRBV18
CASSPSLQETQYF
TGTGCCAGCTCACCCTCCCTACAAGAGACCCAGTACTTC
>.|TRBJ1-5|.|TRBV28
CASRHKSTKGGNQPQHF
TGTGCCAGCAGGCATAAGTCGACCAAGGGAGGTAATCAGCCCCAGCATTTT
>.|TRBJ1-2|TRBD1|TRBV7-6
CASSPSTLRTGHYGYTF
TGTGCCAGCAGCCCCTCAACCCTTCGGACAGGGCACTATGGCTACACCTTC
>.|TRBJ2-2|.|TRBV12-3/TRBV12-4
CASSSDTGELFF
TGTGCCAGCAGTTCTGACACCGGGGAGCTGTTTTTT
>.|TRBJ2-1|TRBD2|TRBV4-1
CASSWTSGSNYNEQFF
TGCGCCAGCAGCTGGACTAGCGGGAGTAACTACAATGAGCAGTTCTTC
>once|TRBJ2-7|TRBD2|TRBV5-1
CASSPGTSGVTHPYEQYF
TGCGCCAGCAGCCCCGGGACTAGCGGGGTAACACATCCCTACGAGCAGTACTTC
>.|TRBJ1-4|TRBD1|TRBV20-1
CSASRQGGEKLFF
TGCAGTGCTAGTCGACAGGGGGGAGAAAAACTGTTTTTT
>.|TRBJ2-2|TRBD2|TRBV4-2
CASSQPLKGGRTGELFF
TGTGCCAGCAGCCAACCTCTTAAGGGAGGGAGAACCGGGGAGCTGTTTTTT
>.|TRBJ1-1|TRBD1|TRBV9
CASSVGTGVTEAFF
TGTGCCAGCAGCGTAGGTACAGGGGTCACTGAAGCTTTCTTT
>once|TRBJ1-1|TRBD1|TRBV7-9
CASSQGAGTEAFF
TGTGCCAGCAGCCAGGGGGCAGGCACTGAAGCTTTCTTT
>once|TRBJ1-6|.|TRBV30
CAWSVPHQRGGAFYNSPLHF
TGTGCCTGGAGTGTACCTCACCAACGGGGAGGGGCCTTCTATAATTCACCCCTCCACTTT
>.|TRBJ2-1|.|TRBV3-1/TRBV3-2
CASSLLLSPYNEQFF
TGTGCCAGCAGCCTCCTTCTCTCTCCCTACAATGAGCAGTTCTTC
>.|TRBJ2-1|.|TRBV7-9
CASSPPGHNNEQFF
TGTGCCAGCAGCCCTCCGGGACATAACAATGAGCAGTTCTTC
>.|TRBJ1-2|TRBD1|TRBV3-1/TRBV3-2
CASSHTGDGYTF
TGTGCCAGCAGCCACACAGGGGATGGCTACACCTTC
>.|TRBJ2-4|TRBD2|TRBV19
CASSDSGRGDIQYF
TGTGCCAGTAGTGACAGCGGGAGGGGAGACATTCAGTACTTC
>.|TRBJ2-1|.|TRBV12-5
CASGLGPGGPDNEQFF
TGTGCTAGTGGTTTGGGGCCCGGGGGGCCCGACAATGAGCAGTTCTTC
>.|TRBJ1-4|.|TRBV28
CASSTQGFGEKLFF
TGTGCCAGCAGTACCCAGGGATTCGGTGAAAAACTGTTTTTT
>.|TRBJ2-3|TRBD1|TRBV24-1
CATSDPGTGQEDTQYF
TGTGCCACCAGTGATCCGGGGACAGGGCAGGAAGATACGCAGTATTTT
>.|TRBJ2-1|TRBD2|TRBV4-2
CASSQDQFSGVGYNEQFF
TGTGCCAGCAGCCAAGATCAATTTAGCGGGGTTGGGTACAATGAGCAGTTCTTC
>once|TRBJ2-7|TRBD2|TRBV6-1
CASSEFGLVEENF
TGTGCCAGCAGTGAATTCGGACTAGTGGAGGAGAACTTC
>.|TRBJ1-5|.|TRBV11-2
CASSLDGGNQPQHF
TGTGCCAGCAGCTTAGACGGTGGCAATCAGCCCCAGCATTTT
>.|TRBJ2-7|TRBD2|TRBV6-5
CASSYAGEEKGEQYF
TGTGCCAGCAGTTACGCGGGAGAGGAGAAGGGCGAGCAGTACTTC
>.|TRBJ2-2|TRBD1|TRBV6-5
CASSYFTGAPLGELFF
TGTGCCAGCAGTTACTTCACAGGGGCCCCCTTGGGGGAGCTGTTTTTT
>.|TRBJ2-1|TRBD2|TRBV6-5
CASRGTRWHEQFF
TGTGCCAGCAGGGGGACTAGATGGCATGAGCAGTTCTTC
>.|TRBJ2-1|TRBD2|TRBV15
CATATSGFNEQFF
TGTGCCACCGCCACTAGCGGATTCAATGAGCAGTTCTTC
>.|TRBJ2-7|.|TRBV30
CAWSRGKVSEQYF
TGTGCCTGGAGTCGCGGTAAAGTGAGCGAGCAGTACTTC
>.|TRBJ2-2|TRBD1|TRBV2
CASSGQGDNTGELFF
TGTGCCAGCAGCGGACAGGGGGATAACACCGGGGAGCTGTTTTTT